This passage covers 9 T cell receptor beta chains from one sample sequenced in a study of T cell changes during pregnancy in multiple sclerosis. Some clones are missing from TCRdb's copy, which holds only in-frame ones; the method was immunoSEQ multiplex PCR. This sample yields some 46,000 clones, of which almost 95% are seen a single time; 1% to 1.5% belongs to the top ten. Specimen: peripheral blood. The receptors stem from a female donor with multiple sclerosis, enrolled in a pregnancy study.

The rearrangement joins TRBV6-8 to TRBJ1-5, with 10 positions matching TRBD1. Germline CDR1 reads MNHGY; CDR2 reads SAAAGT. This CDR3 contains 14 residues. The ends lost 6 bases at V and 6 bases at J; junction bases unmatched: 5. The CDR3 reads CASRIDRGLQPQHF. CDR3 sequence (DNA): TGTGCCAGCAGGATCGACAGGGGGCTTCAGCCCCAGCATTTT.

The V gene is TRBV12-5, the J gene TRBJ2-3; a possible D gene is TRBD2 (6 bases). Deletions cut 6 bases from V and 4 bases from J, with 14 bases between. This CDR3 comprises 14 residues. Germline CDR1 and CDR2: LGHNT and FRNRAP. The DNA of the CDR3 is TGTGCTAGTGGCCCGGACTATCCCGCAGATACGCAGTATTTT. Translated: CASGPDYPADTQYF.

The chain joins TRBV2 to TRBJ2-7; possible D gene TRBD1, 5 bases. The CDR3 is made up of 17 amino acids. Germline lookup yields CDR1 SNHLY and CDR2 FYNNEI. Trimming left V 7 bases short and J 6 bases short, with 28 bases between. The CDR3 DNA reads TGTGCCAGCAAGATCTCGTTGCAGGCTCCTGGGGCCTCCGAGCAGTACTTC. This codes for CASKISLQAPGASEQYF. Based on the CDR3 plus reference TRBV2 and TRBJ2-7, the full variable domain is EPEVTQTPSHQVTQMGQEVILRCVPISNHLYFYWYRQILGQKVEFLVSFYNNEISEKSEIFDDQFSVERPDGSNFTLKIRSTKLEDSAMYFCASKISLQAPGASEQYFGPGTRLTVT.

The chain employs TRBV7-9 and TRBJ1-1; TRBD1 is a possible D gene (6 bases). CDR3 length: 14 residues. The germline V gene has CDR1 SEHNR and CDR2 FQNEAQ (reference sequence). Trimming shortened V by 3 bases and J by 7 bases, and 15 bases separated the two germline ends. The CDR3 bases are TGTGCCAGCAGCTTCCACAGGGTACAGGATGAAGCTTTCTTT. Its protein is CASSFHRVQDEAFF. Full variable domain (outside the CDR3, taken from reference TRBV7-9 and TRBJ1-1): DTGVSQNPRHKITKRGQNVTFRCDPISEHNRLYWYRQTLGQGPEFLTYFQNEAQLEKSRLLSDRFSAERPKGSFSTLEIQRTEQGDSAMYLCASSFHRVQDEAFFGQGTRLTVV.

The V call is TRBV19, the J call TRBJ1-1; no clear D gene. This CDR3 comprises 13 residues. V was shortened by 3 bases and J by 5 bases, with 10 bases between the two germline ends. Looked up from germline, CDR1 is LNHDA and CDR2 is SQIVND (reference sequence). CDR3 region: CASSMSKKTEAFF. DNA for the CDR3: TGTGCCAGTAGTATGAGTAAAAAGACTGAAGCTTTCTTT.

The chain recombines TRBV7-2 with TRBJ2-3; D is perhaps TRBD2 (6 bases). The CDR3 consists of 16 residues. Per the germline V gene, CDR1 is SGHTA and CDR2 is FQGNSA. V gave up 2 bases and J gave up 0 bases, with 12 bases separating them. Here the CDR3 reads CASSLWGGTSTDTQYF. In nucleotides, the CDR3 is TGTGCCAGCAGCTTATGGGGCGGGACTAGCACAGATACGCAGTATTTT. The whole variable domain, filled in from reference TRBV7-2 and TRBJ2-3, reads GAGVSQSPSNKVTEKGKDVELRCDPISGHTALYWYRQSLGQGLEFLIYFQGNSAPDKSGLPSDRFSAERTGGSVSTLTIQRTQQEDSAVYLCASSLWGGTSTDTQYFGPGTRLTVL.

V is TRBV5-1 and J is TRBJ2-3; D is unresolved. From germline, CDR1 is SGHRS and CDR2 YFSETQ. The V and J ends lost 0 bases and 5 bases respectively, with 1 base between them. This CDR3 is 11 amino acids long. CDR3 sequence: CASSLGDTQYF. CDR3 DNA sequence: TGCGCCAGCAGCTTGGGAGATACGCAGTATTTT.

This clone is judged medium-sized. The chain links TRBV27 to TRBJ1-5; no clear D gene. The CDR3 sequence is 15 residues long. V was trimmed by 2 bases and J by 1 base, leaving 9 bases between them. The V gene's germline CDR1 is MNHEY and CDR2 SMNVEV (reference sequence). The DNA of the CDR3 is TGTGCCAGCAGTTTACTCGGGCAGAGCAATCAGCCCCAGCATTTT. Amino acids: CASSLLGQSNQPQHF.

The CDR3 sequence: CAWRRRSRTVIYNEQFF. The DNA for the CDR3 is TGTGCCTGGAGGAGGAGGTCCAGGACCGTCATCTACAATGAGCAGTTCTTC. The V call is TRBV30, the J call TRBJ2-1, with D maybe TRBD2 (5 bases). CDR1 and CDR2 (germline): GTSNPN, SVGIG (reference sequence). Trimming removed 3 bases at V and 3 bases at J, with 21 bases between. There are 17 residues in the CDR3. Full variable domain (remainder filled in from reference TRBV30 and TRBJ2-1): SQTIHQWPATLVQPVGSPLSLECTVEGTSNPNLYWYRQAAGRGLQLLFYSVGIGQISSEVPQNLSASRPQDRQFILSSKKLLLSDSGFYLCAWRRRSRTVIYNEQFFGPGTRLTVL.